This T cell receptor (beta chain) comes out of a study of shared clonotypes between healthy human individuals. Turning to the study itself: Contributing individuals were a couple of females and a few males aged 18 to 49.

CDR1 and CDR2 from the germline V gene are MDHEN and SYDVKM. The CDR3 is made up of 19 amino acids. Unmatched junction bases numbered 14, after V lost 6 bases and J lost 0 bases. Execution of the assay was at deep level. The table came from immunoSEQ multiplex PCR; TCRdb's copy has only in-frame clones and leaves some out. This sample has 2 million to 2.5 million clones, with roughly 93% found just once. The genes are TRBV28 and TRBJ2-1, with 10 bases matching TRBD2. The sample was naive CD4+ T cells from PBMCs. Subset described: CD45RA+ positively selected. The clonotype originates from a man aged 18 to 35 in good health. Some clones in this sample may be carry-over from other donors' samples. In DNA form, the CDR3 reads TGTGCCAGCAGAAACTCCGGAACTACTAGCGGGAACTCCTACAATGAGCAGTTCTTC. The encoded protein is CASRNSGTTSGNSYNEQFF.